A single sample gave rise to the 17 T cell receptor beta chains below, sequenced in a study of cytotoxic CD8 clonotypes in ibrutinib-treated CLL. Using immunoSEQ multiplex PCR, the repertoire was profiled, and TCRdb retains in-frame clones only, with some absent. The sample includes 23,000 or so clones, about 70% of them seen just once. Sequenced here: PBMCs, sampled after 24 months of ibrutinib treatment. These receptors were collected from a human donor with chronic lymphocytic leukemia.

V and J are TRBV2 and TRBJ1-2; D ambiguous. Germline values: CDR1 SNHLY, CDR2 FYNNEI. The CDR3 contains 13 residues. Trimming removed 2 bases from V and 6 bases from J, with 10 bases in between. CDR3 sequence reads: CASSEQPGNGYTF. The CDR3 DNA sequence: TGTGCCAGCAGTGAACAGCCTGGCAATGGCTACACCTTC.

The chain uses TRBV4-1 and TRBJ1-2; weak D call: TRBD1 (6 bases). The CDR3 has 18 amino acids. Trimming cost V 1 base and J 4 bases, with 22 bases left between them. Per the germline V gene, CDR1 is MGHRA and CDR2 is YSYEKL. The CDR3 region is CASSQVPLGITGIYGYTF. The CDR3 nucleotides are TGCGCCAGCAGCCAAGTACCCCTAGGGATTACAGGGATCTATGGCTACACCTTC.

The sample holds one count of this clone. Compared with germline, one end of the junction differs, possibly owing to a read error. This chain connects TRBV19 to TRBJ2-7; 9 nucleotides match TRBD1. The CDR3 extends over 16 amino acids. Germline values: CDR1 LNHDA, CDR2 SQIVND (reference sequence). The CDR3 protein is CASSSTSGTGTYGQYF. CDR3 bases: TGTGCCAGTAGTTCTACCTCCGGGACAGGGACCTACGGGCAGTACTTC.

The J gene is TRBJ1-2, the V gene TRBV7-8, with D tentatively TRBD1 (6 bases). Trimming cost V 1 base and J 3 bases, with 15 bases left between them. Germline V gives CDR1 SGHVS, CDR2 FQNEAQ. This CDR3 spans 16 amino acids. CDR3 sequence reads: CASSLVARGAYYGYTF. For the CDR3, the DNA is TGTGCCAGCAGCTTAGTCGCCCGGGGGGCTTACTATGGCTACACCTTC.

CDR3 amino acids: CASSDQGVYEQYF. CDR3 DNA sequence: TGTGCCAGCAGTGATCAGGGGGTTTACGAGCAGTACTTC. J is TRBJ2-7 and V is TRBV2; the match to TRBD1 covers 7 bases. The V segment lost 3 bases and the J segment 4 bases; nucleotides outside the gene matches: 3. The germline V gene has CDR1 SNHLY and CDR2 FYNNEI. This CDR3 region has 13 residues.

Only a few counts were recorded for this clone. This CDR3 is CASSYSRGWIDTQYF. CDR3 sequence (DNA): TGTGCCAGCAGTTACTCTCGGGGGTGGATAGATACGCAGTATTTT. This chain links TRBV6-5 with TRBJ2-3, with D possibly TRBD2 on 6 matching bases. The ends were cut back, 0 bases at V and 5 bases at J, with 12 bases in the middle. This CDR3 contains 15 residues. Germline V CDR1 and CDR2: MNHEY, SVGAGI.

The chain couples TRBV7-9 to TRBJ1-2; D remains ambiguous. This CDR3 comprises 13 residues. The V and J ends lost 1 base and 13 bases respectively, with 16 bases between them. CDR1 and CDR2 from the germline V gene are SEHNR and FQNEAQ (reference sequence). Written as DNA, the CDR3 is TGTGCCAGCAGCTTAGACCCAGGAAACAGATTCACCTTC. Translated, it gives CASSLDPGNRFTF.

There are a few counts of this clone. This rearrangement joins TRBV5-4 to TRBJ2-1; 8 positions agree with TRBD2. Trimming cost V 4 bases and J 5 bases; bases outside gene matches: 5. The CDR3 is made up of 14 amino acids. CDR1 is SGHNT, CDR2 YYREEE, per germline (reference sequence). CDR3 bases: TGTGCCAGCAGCCCCGGGAGGGGGGACAATGAGCAGTTCTTC. This encodes CASSPGRGDNEQFF.

This clone was counted a single time. The J gene is TRBJ1-3, the V gene TRBV10-3, with 11 bases aligning to TRBD1. Losses at the gene ends were 3 bases for V and 4 bases for J; bases not matched to a gene: 5. The CDR3 has 16 amino acids. CDR1 is ENHRY, CDR2 SYGVKD, per germline. The CDR3 DNA follows: TGTGCCATCAGTGACTGGACAGGGGGCCTCGGAAACACCATATATTTT. Protein sequence: CAISDWTGGLGNTIYF.

The CDR3 nucleotides read TGTGCCAGGGTCCTTCTCCGGGACGCGTCCTCCTACGAGCAGTACTTC. This sequence encodes CARVLLRDASSYEQYF. This chain links TRBV19 with TRBJ2-7; D is tentatively TRBD1 or TRBD2 (5 bases each). Germline V gives CDR1 LNHDA, CDR2 SQIVND (reference sequence). The CDR3 loop spans 16 amino acids. V was shortened by 9 bases and J by 0 bases, with 21 bases between the two germline ends. Supplemented by reference TRBV19 and TRBJ2-7, the full variable domain reads DGGITQSPKYLFRKEGQNVTLSCEQNLNHDAMYWYRQDPGQGLRLIYYSQIVNDFQKGDIAEGYSVSREKKESFPLTVTSAQKNPTAFYLCARVLLRDASSYEQYFGPGTRLTVT.

V usage is TRBV27 and J usage is TRBJ1-4, with D possibly being TRBD1 (6 bases). The V and J ends lost 2 bases and 8 bases respectively, with 6 bases between them. Germline loops: CDR1 MNHEY, CDR2 SMNVEV (reference sequence). CDR3 length: 12 amino acids. CDR3: CASSLTGEKLFF. The CDR3 DNA reads as TGTGCCAGCAGTTTAACAGGGGAAAAACTGTTTTTT.

The chain has TRBV2 and TRBJ1-1; D is unclear. V was cut by 1 base and J by 0 bases, with 6 bases left in between. Per the germline V gene, CDR1 is SNHLY and CDR2 is FYNNEI. The CDR3 has 14 residues. The CDR3 loop is CASSEGLMNTEAFF. CDR3 nucleotides: TGTGCCAGCAGTGAAGGGTTAATGAACACTGAAGCTTTCTTT.

The CDR3 region is CASSLGSGGGTSSYNEQFF. The CDR3, as DNA: TGTGCCAGCAGCCTAGGTAGCGGGGGGGGAACTTCCTCCTACAATGAGCAGTTCTTC. V and J are TRBV4-2 and TRBJ2-1, with 11 bases identical to TRBD2. Germline V gene lookup returns CDR1 LGHNA and CDR2 YNFKEQ. V lost 4 bases to trimming and J lost 0 bases; unmatched junction nucleotides: 11. This CDR3 comprises 19 residues.

J is TRBJ2-2 and V is TRBV7-2; D gene uncertain. The CDR3 length is 13 residues. Germline loops: CDR1 SGHTA, CDR2 FQGNSA. V lost 10 bases and J lost 4, with 13 bases in between. The CDR3: CATTQILTGELFF. Here the CDR3 DNA reads TGTGCCACAACTCAAATCCTCACCGGGGAGCTGTTTTTT.

This clone turned up a few times. This rearrangement joins TRBV7-9 to TRBJ2-7; TRBD2 matches 13 bases. CDR1 is SEHNR and CDR2 is FQNEAQ in the germline V gene (reference sequence). This CDR3 spans 17 amino acids. V lost 4 bases, J lost 3 bases, and 9 bases stayed unmatched. The CDR3 DNA reads TGTGCCAGCAGCTCGACTAGCGGGGGGCTCGCCGACTACGAGCAGTACTTC. This translates into CASSSTSGGLADYEQYF.

The J gene is TRBJ1-1, the V gene TRBV7-9; tentative D call: TRBD1 (5 bases). Between the trimmed V and J ends, which lost 8 bases and 1 base, there was a span of 8 bases. The CDR3 consists of 12 residues. Per germline, CDR1 SEHNR and CDR2 FQNEAQ (reference sequence). CDR3 DNA: TGTGCCAGCCTCGGGGGGAACACTGAAGCTTTCTTT. As protein: CASLGGNTEAFF.

This clone has just a few counts. The rearrangement joins TRBV29-1 to TRBJ1-2, with D possibly TRBD1 on 6 matching bases. Trimming took 6 bases from V and 4 from J, leaving 15 bases between them. This CDR3 is 13 amino acids long. From germline, CDR1 is SQVTM and CDR2 ANQGSEA. CDR3 loop: CSVPGQGTYGYTF. The DNA of the CDR3 is TGCAGCGTCCCGGGGCAGGGGACCTATGGCTACACCTTC.